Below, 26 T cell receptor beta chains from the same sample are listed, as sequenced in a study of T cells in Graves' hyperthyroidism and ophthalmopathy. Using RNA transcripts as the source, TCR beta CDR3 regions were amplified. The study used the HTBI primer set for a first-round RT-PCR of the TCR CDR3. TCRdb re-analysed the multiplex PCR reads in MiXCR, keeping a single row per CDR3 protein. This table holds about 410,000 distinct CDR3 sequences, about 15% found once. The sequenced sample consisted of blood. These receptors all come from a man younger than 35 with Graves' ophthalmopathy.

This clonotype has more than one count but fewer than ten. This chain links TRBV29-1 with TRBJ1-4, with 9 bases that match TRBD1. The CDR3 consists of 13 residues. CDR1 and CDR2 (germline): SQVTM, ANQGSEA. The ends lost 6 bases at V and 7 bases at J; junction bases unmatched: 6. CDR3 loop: CSVNRGRGEKLFF. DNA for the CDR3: TGCAGCGTAAACAGGGGGCGCGGTGAAAAACTGTTTTTT.

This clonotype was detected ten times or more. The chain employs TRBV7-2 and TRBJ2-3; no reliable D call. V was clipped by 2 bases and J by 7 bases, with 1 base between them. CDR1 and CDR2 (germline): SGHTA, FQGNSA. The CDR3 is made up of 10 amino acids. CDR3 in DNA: TGTGCCAGCAGCTTAAATACGCAGTATTTT. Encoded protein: CASSLNTQYF.

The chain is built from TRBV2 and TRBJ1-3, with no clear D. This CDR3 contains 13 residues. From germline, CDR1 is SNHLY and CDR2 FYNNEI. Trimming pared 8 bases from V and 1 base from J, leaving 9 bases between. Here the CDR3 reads CASADTSGNTIYF. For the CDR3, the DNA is TGTGCCAGCGCCGACACGTCTGGAAACACCATATATTTT.

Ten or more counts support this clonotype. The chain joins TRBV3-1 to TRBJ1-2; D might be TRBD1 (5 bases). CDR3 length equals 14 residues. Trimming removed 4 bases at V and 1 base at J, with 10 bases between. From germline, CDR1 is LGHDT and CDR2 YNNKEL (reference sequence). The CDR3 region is CASSPGAYNYGYTF. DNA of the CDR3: TGTGCCAGCAGCCCCGGGGCGTATAACTATGGCTACACCTTC.

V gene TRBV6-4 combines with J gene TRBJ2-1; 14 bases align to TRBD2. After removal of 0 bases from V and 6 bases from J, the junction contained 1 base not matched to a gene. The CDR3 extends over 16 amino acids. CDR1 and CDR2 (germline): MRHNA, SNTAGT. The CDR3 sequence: CASSDSGTSGSNEQFF. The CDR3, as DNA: TGTGCCAGCAGTGACTCCGGGACTAGCGGGAGCAATGAGCAGTTCTTC.

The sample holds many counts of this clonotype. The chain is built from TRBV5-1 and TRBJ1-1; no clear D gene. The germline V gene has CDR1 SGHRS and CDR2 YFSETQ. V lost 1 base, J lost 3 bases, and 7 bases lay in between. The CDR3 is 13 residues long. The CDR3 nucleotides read TGCGCCAGCAGCTTGACAGAATACACTGAAGCTTTCTTT. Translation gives CASSLTEYTEAFF.

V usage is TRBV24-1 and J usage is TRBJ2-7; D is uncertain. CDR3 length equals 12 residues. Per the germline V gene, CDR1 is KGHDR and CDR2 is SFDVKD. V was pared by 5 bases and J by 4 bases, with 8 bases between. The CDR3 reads CATSGDKYEQYF. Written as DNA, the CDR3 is TGTGCCACCAGTGGTGACAAGTACGAGCAGTACTTC.

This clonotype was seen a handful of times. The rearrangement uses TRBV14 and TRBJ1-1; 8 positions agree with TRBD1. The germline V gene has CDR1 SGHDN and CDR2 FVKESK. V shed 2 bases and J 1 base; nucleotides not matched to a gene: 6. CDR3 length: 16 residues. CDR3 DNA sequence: TGTGCCAGCAGCCAATTCAGGGGGCCCGGGAACACTGAAGCTTTCTTT. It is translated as CASSQFRGPGNTEAFF.

Written as DNA, the CDR3 is TGTGCCAGCAGCTTAAAGACTTTAACCTACGAGCAGTACTTC. The encoded protein is CASSLKTLTYEQYF. The chain uses TRBV7-8 and TRBJ2-7; no definite D call. With 2 bases removed from V and 2 bases from J, the gap between germline ends came to 10 bases. The CDR3 has 14 amino acids. CDR1 SGHVS and CDR2 FQNEAQ come from the germline V gene.

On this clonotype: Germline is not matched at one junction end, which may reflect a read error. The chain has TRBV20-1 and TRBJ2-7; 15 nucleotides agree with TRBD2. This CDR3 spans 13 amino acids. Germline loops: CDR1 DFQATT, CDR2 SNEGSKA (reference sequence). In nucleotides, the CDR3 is TGCAGTGCAAGAGGACTAGCGGGGGGGGAGCAGTACTTC. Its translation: CSARGLAGGEQYF.

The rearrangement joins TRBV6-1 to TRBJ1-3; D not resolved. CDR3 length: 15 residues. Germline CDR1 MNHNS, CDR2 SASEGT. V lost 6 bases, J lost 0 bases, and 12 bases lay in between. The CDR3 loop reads CASRQDGDSGNTIYF. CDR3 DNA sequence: TGTGCCAGCAGACAAGACGGGGACTCTGGAAACACCATATATTTT.

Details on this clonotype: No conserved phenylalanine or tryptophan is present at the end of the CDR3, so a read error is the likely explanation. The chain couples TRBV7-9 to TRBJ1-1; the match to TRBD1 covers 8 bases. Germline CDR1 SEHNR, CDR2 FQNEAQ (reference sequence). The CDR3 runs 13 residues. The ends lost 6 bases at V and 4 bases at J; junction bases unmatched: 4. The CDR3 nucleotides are TGTGCCAGCAGTGGACAGGGCGGCACTGAAGCTTTCTCT. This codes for CASSGQGGTEAFS.

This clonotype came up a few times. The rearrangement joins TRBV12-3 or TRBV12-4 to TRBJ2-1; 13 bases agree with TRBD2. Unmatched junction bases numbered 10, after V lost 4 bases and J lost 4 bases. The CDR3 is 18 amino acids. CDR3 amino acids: CASSSPGLAGKTYNEQFF. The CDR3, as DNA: TGTGCCAGCAGTTCCCCGGGACTAGCGGGGAAGACTTACAATGAGCAGTTCTTC.

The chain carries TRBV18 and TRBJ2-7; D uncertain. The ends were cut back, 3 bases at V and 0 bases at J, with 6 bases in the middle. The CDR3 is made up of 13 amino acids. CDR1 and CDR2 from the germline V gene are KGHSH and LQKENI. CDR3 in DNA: TGTGCCAGCTCACCCGGTCTCTCCTACGAGCAGTACTTC. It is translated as CASSPGLSYEQYF.

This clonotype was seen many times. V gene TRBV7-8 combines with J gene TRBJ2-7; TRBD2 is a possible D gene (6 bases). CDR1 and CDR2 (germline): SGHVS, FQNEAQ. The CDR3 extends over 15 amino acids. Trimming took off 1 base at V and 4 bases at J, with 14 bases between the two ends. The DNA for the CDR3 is TGTGCCAGCAGCTTAGGGGGACTGACACTTTACGAGCAGTACTTC. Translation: CASSLGGLTLYEQYF.

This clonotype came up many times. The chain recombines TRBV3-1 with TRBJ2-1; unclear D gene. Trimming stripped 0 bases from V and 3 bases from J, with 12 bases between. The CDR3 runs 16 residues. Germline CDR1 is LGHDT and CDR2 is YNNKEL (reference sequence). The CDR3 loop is CASSQDQKGIYNEQFF. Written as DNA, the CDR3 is TGTGCCAGCAGCCAAGATCAAAAAGGGATCTACAATGAGCAGTTCTTC.

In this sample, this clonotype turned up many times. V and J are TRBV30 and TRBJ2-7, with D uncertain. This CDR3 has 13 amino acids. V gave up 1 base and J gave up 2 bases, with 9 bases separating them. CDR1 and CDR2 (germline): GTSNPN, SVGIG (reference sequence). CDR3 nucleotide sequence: TGTGCCTGGAGTGGGGATCTTCCCTACGAGCAGTACTTC. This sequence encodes CAWSGDLPYEQYF.

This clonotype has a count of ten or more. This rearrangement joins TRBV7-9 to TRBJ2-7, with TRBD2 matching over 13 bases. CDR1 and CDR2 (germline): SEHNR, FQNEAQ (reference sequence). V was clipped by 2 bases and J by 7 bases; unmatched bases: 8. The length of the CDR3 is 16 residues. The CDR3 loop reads CASSLPAGLAGEEQYF. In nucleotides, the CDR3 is TGTGCCAGCAGCTTACCCGCCGGACTAGCGGGGGAGGAGCAGTACTTC. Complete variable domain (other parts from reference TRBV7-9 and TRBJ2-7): DTGVSQNPRHKITKRGQNVTFRCDPISEHNRLYWYRQTLGQGPEFLTYFQNEAQLEKSRLLSDRFSAERPKGSFSTLEIQRTEQGDSAMYLCASSLPAGLAGEEQYFGPGTRLTVT.

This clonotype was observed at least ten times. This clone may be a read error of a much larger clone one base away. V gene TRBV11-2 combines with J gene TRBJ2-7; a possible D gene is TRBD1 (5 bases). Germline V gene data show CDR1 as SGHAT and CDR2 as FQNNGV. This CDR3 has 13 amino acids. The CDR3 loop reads CASNLAGPDEQYF. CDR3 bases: TGTGCCAGCAACTTAGCAGGGCCGGACGAGCAGTACTTC.

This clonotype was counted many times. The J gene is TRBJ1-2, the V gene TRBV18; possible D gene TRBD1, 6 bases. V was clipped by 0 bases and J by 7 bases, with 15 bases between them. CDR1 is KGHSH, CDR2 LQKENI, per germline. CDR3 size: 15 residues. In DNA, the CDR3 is TGTGCCAGCTCACCACCGGGCCAGGGGTTAAGTGGCTACACCTTC. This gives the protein CASSPPGQGLSGYTF.

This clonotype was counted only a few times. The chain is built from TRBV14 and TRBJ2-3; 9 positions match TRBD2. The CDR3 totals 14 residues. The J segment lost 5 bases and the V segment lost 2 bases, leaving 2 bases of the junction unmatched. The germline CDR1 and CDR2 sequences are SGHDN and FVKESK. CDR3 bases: TGTGCCAGCAGCCAAACTAGCGGGTTAGATACGCAGTATTTT. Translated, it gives CASSQTSGLDTQYF.

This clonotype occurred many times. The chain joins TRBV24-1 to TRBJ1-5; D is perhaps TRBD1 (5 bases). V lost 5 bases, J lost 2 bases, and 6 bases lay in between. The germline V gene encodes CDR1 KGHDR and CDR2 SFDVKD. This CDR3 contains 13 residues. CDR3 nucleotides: TGTGCCACCAGTGGAGGGGGCAATCAGCCCCAGCATTTT. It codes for CATSGGGNQPQHF.

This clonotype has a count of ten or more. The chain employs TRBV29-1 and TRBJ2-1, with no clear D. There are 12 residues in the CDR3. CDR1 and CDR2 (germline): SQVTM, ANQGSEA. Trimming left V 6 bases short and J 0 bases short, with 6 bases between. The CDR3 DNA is TGCAGCGTACCAACCTCCTACAATGAGCAGTTCTTC. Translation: CSVPTSYNEQFF.

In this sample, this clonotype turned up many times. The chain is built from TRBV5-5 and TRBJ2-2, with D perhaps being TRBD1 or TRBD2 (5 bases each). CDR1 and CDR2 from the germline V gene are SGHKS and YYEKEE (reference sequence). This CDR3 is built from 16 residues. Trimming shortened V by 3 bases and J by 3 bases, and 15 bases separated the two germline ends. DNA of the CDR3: TGTGCCAGCAGCTGGGGACCTAGCCCGGACACCGGGGAGCTGTTTTTT. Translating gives CASSWGPSPDTGELFF.

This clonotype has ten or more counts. The CDR3 region has the DNA TGTGCCAGCAGCTTAGGCCTAGCGGGAGGGAGCCACAATGAGCAGTTCTTC. As protein: CASSLGLAGGSHNEQFF. The V gene is TRBV13, the J gene TRBJ2-1; TRBD2 matches at 12 bases. V was clipped by 0 bases and J by 5 bases; unmatched bases: 5. Per germline, CDR1 PRHDT and CDR2 FYEKMQ (reference sequence). The CDR3 sequence is 17 residues long.

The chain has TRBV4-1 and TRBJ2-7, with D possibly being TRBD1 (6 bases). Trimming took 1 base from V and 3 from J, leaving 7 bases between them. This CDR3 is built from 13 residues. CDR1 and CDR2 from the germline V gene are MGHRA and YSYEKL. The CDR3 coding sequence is TGCGCCAGCAGCCAAGCCAGGGGCTACGAGCAGTACTTC. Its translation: CASSQARGYEQYF.